Below, 12 T cell receptor beta chains from the same sample are listed, as sequenced in a study of blood T cell repertoires in COVID-19. TCRdb's table, derived via immunoSEQ multiplex PCR, lists solely in-frame clones and lacks some. The sample lists under 200,000 clones; 85% to 95% were seen once. Specimen: peripheral blood. The receptor set was obtained from a man aged 50 to 59 with acute or convalescent COVID-19.

Here the CDR3 reads CASSQEAGGAWQPQHF. As DNA, the CDR3 is TGCGCCAGCAGCCAAGAAGCGGGGGGGGCATGGCAGCCCCAGCATTTT. J is TRBJ1-5 and V is TRBV4-3; D possibly corresponds to TRBD1 (6 bases). The V end was cut by 0 bases, the J end by 7 bases, with 16 bases between. This CDR3 is 16 amino acids long. CDR1 and CDR2 (germline): LGHNA, YSLEER.

This rearrangement joins TRBV23-1 to TRBJ2-7; D may be TRBD1 (6 bases). TRBV23-1 is flagged as an ORF with uncertain function. V gave up 7 bases and J gave up 0 bases, with 13 bases separating them. This CDR3 contains 14 residues. The CDR3 protein is CASTLYRDSYEQYF. The CDR3 DNA follows: TGCGCCAGCACACTTTACAGGGACTCCTACGAGCAGTACTTC.

CDR3 residues: CARPDRRTYEQYF. The CDR3 DNA sequence: TGTGCCAGACCGGACAGGCGTACCTACGAGCAGTACTTC. V is TRBV21-1 and J is TRBJ2-7; the table's D call TRBD1 went unverified against the DNA. TRBV21-1 is flagged as a pseudogene. The CDR3 has 13 residues.

The chain couples TRBV11-3 to TRBJ2-3; 9 nucleotides match TRBD2. Germline CDR1 and CDR2: SGHNT and YENEEA. The CDR3 covers 15 residues. The V and J ends lost 5 bases and 5 bases, in that order; junction bases with no gene match: 8. CDR3 DNA: TGTGCCAGCAGCCCGGGCGGGGGGGCAGTAGATACGCAGTATTTT. Its translation is CASSPGGGAVDTQYF.

V usage is TRBV28 and J usage is TRBJ1-6, with no clear D. CDR3 length: 13 amino acids. The germline V gene encodes CDR1 MDHEN and CDR2 SYDVKM. The ends were cut back, 6 bases at V and 4 bases at J, with 7 bases in the middle. CDR3 amino acids: CASRAAYNSPLHF. CDR3 in DNA: TGTGCCAGCAGGGCAGCGTATAATTCACCCCTCCACTTT.

V is TRBV27 and J is TRBJ2-7; TRBD1 matches at 11 bases. The CDR3 covers 15 residues. Germline-derived CDR1 and CDR2 are MNHEY and SMNVEV (reference sequence). The V gene end was trimmed by 2 bases and the J gene end by 3 bases; junction bases not matched to a gene: 3. CDR3 loop: CASSLGGTGGYEQYV. The CDR3 DNA reads as TGTGCCAGCAGTTTAGGAGGGACAGGGGGCTACGAGCAGTACGTC.

This clone was detected only once. The CDR3 region has the DNA TGTGCCAGCAGTTCTTGGGGAGGGAGCGTCTATGGCTACACCTTC. The encoded protein is CASSSWGGSVYGYTF. V gene TRBV28 combines with J gene TRBJ1-2; D call uncertain. This CDR3 contains 15 residues. Between the trimmed V and J ends, which lost 4 bases and 4 bases, there was a span of 16 bases. The germline gives CDR1 MDHEN, CDR2 SYDVKM.

J is TRBJ1-5 and V is TRBV28; D unclear. Trimming pared 1 base from V and 4 bases from J, leaving 8 bases between. The CDR3 totals 14 residues. The germline V gene has CDR1 MDHEN and CDR2 SYDVKM. The CDR3 reads CASSLSHQNQPQHF. CDR3 in DNA: TGTGCCAGCAGTTTATCCCACCAGAATCAGCCCCAGCATTTT.

The V call is TRBV28, the J call TRBJ1-2; a possible D gene is TRBD1 (5 bases). The CDR3 runs 17 residues. V lost 4 bases, J lost 1 base, and 19 bases lay in between. CDR1 MDHEN and CDR2 SYDVKM come from the germline V gene. DNA of the CDR3: TGTGCCAGCAGTTCGCCCGGTGGACGGGGGGGTAACTATGGCTACACCTTC. Amino acids: CASSSPGGRGGNYGYTF.

This clone was seen once. The V and J genes are TRBV7-2 and TRBJ2-7, with 8 positions matching TRBD2. This CDR3 region has 16 residues. The junction had 8 bases not matched to a gene; V was cut back by 0 bases and J by 4 bases. Germline V gene data show CDR1 as SGHTA and CDR2 as FQGNSA. Here the CDR3 reads CASSLATSGRGYEQYF. As DNA, the CDR3 is TGTGCCAGCAGCTTAGCAACTAGCGGAAGGGGATACGAGCAGTACTTC.

The V and J genes are TRBV2 and TRBJ2-6; unclear D gene. Germline CDR1 reads SNHLY; CDR2 reads FYNNEI. The CDR3 covers 15 residues. Trimming shortened V by 4 bases and J by 0 bases, and 7 bases separated the two germline ends. CDR3 sequence: CASSAVNSGANVLTF. CDR3 in DNA: TGTGCCAGCAGTGCAGTAAACTCTGGGGCCAACGTCCTGACTTTC.

This clone was recorded once. The chain couples TRBV24-1 to TRBJ1-1; 9 bases fit TRBD1. Germline V lookup: CDR1 KGHDR, CDR2 SFDVKD. CDR3 length equals 17 residues. Trimming at V came to 2 bases and at J to 5 bases, leaving 11 bases not matched to a gene. In nucleotides, the CDR3 is TGTGCCACCAGTGATTCCCCAGGGACAGGGCGGTCGACTGAAGCTTTCTTT. Protein: CATSDSPGTGRSTEAFF.